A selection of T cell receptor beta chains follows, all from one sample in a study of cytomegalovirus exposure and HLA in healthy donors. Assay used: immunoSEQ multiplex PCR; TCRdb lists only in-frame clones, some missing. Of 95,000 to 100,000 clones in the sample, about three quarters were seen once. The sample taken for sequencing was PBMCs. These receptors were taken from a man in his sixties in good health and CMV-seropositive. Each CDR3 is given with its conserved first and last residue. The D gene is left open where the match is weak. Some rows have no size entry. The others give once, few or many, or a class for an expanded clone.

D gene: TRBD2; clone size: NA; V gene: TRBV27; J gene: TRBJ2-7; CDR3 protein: CASRGGHPYEQYF; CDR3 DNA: TGTGCCAGCCGCGGGGGTCACCCCTACGAGCAGTACTTC
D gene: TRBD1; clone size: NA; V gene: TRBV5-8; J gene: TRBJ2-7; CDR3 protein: CASTIGQGVGEQYF; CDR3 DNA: TGTGCCAGCACCATTGGACAGGGAGTAGGGGAGCAGTACTTC
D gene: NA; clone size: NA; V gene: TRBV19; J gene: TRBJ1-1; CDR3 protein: CASRVPGRGTNTEAFF; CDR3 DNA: TGTGCCAGTAGGGTCCCGGGACGGGGGACGAACACTGAAGCTTTCTTT
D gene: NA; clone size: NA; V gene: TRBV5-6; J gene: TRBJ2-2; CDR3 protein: CASSRPGSGGAGELFF; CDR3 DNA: TGTGCCAGCAGCCGTCCAGGGAGCGGAGGGGCCGGGGAGCTGTTTTTT
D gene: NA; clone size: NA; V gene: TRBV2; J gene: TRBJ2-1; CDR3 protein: CASDRYNEQFF; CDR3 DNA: TGTGCCAGCGACAGATACAATGAGCAGTTCTTC
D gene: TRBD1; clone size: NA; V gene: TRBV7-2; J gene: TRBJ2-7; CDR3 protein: CASSQTGQASYEQYF; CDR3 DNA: TGTGCCAGCAGCCAAACAGGACAGGCTTCCTACGAGCAGTACTTC
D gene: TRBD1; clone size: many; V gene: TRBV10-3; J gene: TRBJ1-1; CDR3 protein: CAISTGGTEAFF; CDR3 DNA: TGTGCCATCAGTACAGGGGGGACTGAAGCTTTCTTT
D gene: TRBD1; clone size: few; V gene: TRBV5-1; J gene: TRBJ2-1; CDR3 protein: CASSFKGGQRYEQFF; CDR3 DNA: TGCGCCAGCAGCTTTAAAGGGGGCCAGAGGTATGAGCAGTTCTTC
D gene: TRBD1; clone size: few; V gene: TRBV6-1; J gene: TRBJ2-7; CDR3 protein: CASGVRGQLYEQYF; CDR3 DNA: TGTGCCAGCGGGGTAAGGGGACAGCTCTACGAGCAGTACTTC
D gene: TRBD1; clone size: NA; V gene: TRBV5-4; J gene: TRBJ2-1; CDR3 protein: CASSHPSPGQGTEQFF; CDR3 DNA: TGTGCCAGCAGCCACCCCTCACCGGGACAGGGCACCGAGCAGTTCTTC
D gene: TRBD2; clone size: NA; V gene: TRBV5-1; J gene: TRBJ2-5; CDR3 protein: CASTTGGRSGQETQYF; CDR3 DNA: TGCGCCAGCACCACGGGGGGGAGGTCGGGGCAAGAGACCCAGTACTTC
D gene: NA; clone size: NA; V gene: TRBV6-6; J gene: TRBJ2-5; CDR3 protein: CASSYSLVQETQYF; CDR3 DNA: TGTGCCAGCAGTTACTCGTTAGTCCAAGAGACCCAGTACTTC
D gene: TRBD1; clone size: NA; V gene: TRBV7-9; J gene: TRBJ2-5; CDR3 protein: CASSSRRDRTETQYF; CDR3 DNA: TGTGCCAGCAGCTCCCGACGGGACAGGACAGAGACCCAGTACTTC
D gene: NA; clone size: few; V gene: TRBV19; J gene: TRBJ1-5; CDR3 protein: CASSIVAGNQPQHF; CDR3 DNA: TGTGCCAGTAGTATTGTGGCAGGCAATCAGCCCCAGCATTTT
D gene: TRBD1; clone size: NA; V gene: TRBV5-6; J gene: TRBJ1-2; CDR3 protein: CASSWDRAYSNYGYTF; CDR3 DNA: TGTGCCAGCAGCTGGGACAGGGCCTACAGTAACTATGGCTACACCTTC
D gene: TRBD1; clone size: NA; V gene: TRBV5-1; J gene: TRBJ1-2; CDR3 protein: CASSPRTGGDGYTF; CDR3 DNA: TGCGCCAGCAGCCCCCGGACAGGGGGCGATGGCTACACCTTC
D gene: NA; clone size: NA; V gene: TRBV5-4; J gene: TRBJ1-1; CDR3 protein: CASSLVSTEAFF; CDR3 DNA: TGTGCCAGCAGCTTGGTTAGTACTGAAGCTTTCTTT
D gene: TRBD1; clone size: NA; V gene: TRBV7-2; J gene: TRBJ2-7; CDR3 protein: CASSPGQLASSEQYF; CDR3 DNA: TGTGCCAGCAGCCCGGGACAGCTCGCTTCGTCCGAGCAGTACTTC
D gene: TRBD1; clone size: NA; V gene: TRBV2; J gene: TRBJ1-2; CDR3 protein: CASRGGQPPYGYTF; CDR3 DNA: TGTGCCAGCAGGGGGGGACAGCCTCCCTATGGCTACACCTTC
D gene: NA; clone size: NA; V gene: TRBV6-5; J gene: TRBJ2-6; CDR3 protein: CASSYSGQTGANVLTF; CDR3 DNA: TGTGCCAGCAGTTATTCCGGACAGACTGGGGCCAACGTCCTGACTTTC